This section outlines one T cell receptor (beta chain) sequence together with its context. There are a few counts of this clone. Its antigen has not been determined. No base quality values were provided; no much bigger clone lies one nucleotide off. The immunoSEQ Assay, a bias-controlled multiplex PCR, was used to amplify TCRbeta CDR3 regions from genomic DNA. Turning to the authors' computational methods: Nucleated cell counts per sample were estimated from amplification of reference gene primers within the assay. Sequence reads were collapsed and filtered to measure the absolute abundance of every unique TCRbeta CDR3 rearrangement. For each sample, productive Simpson clonality was calculated as the square root of Simpson's diversity index over productive rearrangements. Drawn from immuneACCESS, this table holds only the in-frame rearrangements with V and J called that TCRdb kept. Clones are partly lost; checked studies trace under half to an unresolved V gene and leave the rest unexplained. The D gene and trimming were derived from the DNA, and the V and J assignments and clone size from that table. This sample is represented by some 160,000 clones; 78% of them were singletons. The ten biggest clones cover about 14% of the sample.

V is shortened by 5 bases, J by 4 bases, and the region joining them spans 11 bases. From its cysteine to its phenylalanine, the CDR3 spans 14 amino acids. Only the CDR3 region is kept as DNA, spanning 42 bases read in frame from base 1. Based on the germline V gene, the CDR1 and CDR2 sequences are MNHEY and SVGEGT. The data belong to a study of blood T cell repertoires in COVID-19 (dated by TCRdb to about 2020). About the study as a whole: The collaborator samples originated in the United States, Italy and Spain and spanned the acute and convalescent phases of COVID-19. The samples were drawn from the first 160 participants of the ongoing ImmuneRACE study and from some 1,300 subjects provided by 6 global collaborators. The sample metadata nearly always contained a de-identified subject ID, COVID-19 status, age in years and sex. The prospective study material was composed of cDNA or gDNA derived from T cells, B-cell-depleted T cells, or PBMCs. Subjects who had been exposed to COVID-19, were actively infected with it, or had recovered from it provided the deeply sampled blood TCRbeta repertoires that made up the dataset. The repertoires were released in a freely available public database meant as a resource for research on the immune response to SARS-CoV-2. Where available, HLA class I and class II types were taken from metadata supplied by the sample provider and were not determined by assay-based typing.

Beyond this particular receptor, the publication reports: How much clinical and demographic metadata was included differed by source and by participant, and the metadata was provided uncurated.

Each collaborating institution followed its own protocols to collect whole blood in K2EDTA tubes. For TCRbeta analysis, collaborator samples were shipped as frozen whole blood, as isolated PBMCs, or as DNA extracted from either sample type. This TCR was sampled from a woman aged 80 or over with acute or convalescent COVID-19. This receptor chain uses TRBV6-2 or TRBV6-3 and TRBJ2-2; a confident D gene designation cannot be given. The sequenced sample consisted of peripheral blood. The CDR3 protein: CASSQTTSTGELFF. The DNA reads as follows: TGTGCCAGCAGTCAGACAACCTCCACCGGGGAGCTGTTTTTT.